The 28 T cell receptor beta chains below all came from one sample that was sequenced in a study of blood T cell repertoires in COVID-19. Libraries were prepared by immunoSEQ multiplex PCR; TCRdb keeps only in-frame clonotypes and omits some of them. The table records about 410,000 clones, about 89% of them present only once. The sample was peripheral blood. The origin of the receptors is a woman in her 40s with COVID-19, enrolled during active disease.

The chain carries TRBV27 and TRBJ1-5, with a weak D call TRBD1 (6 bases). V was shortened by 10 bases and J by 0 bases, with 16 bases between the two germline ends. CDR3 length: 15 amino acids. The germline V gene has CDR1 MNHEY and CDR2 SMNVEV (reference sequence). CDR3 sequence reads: CATGRTVNSNQPQHF. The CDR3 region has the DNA TGTGCCACCGGCCGGACAGTCAATAGCAATCAGCCCCAGCATTTT.

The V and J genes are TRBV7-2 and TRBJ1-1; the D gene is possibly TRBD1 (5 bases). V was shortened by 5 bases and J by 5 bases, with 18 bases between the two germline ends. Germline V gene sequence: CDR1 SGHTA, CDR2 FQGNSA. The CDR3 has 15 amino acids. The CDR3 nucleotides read TGTGCCAGCAGCACCCCATCGGGGGGAAGGACTGAAGCTTTCTTT. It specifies CASSTPSGGRTEAFF.

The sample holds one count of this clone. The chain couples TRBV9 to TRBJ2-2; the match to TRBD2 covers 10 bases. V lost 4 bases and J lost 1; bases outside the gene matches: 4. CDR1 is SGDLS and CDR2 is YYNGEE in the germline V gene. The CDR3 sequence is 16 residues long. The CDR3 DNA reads TGTGCCAGCAGCATTTTAGCGGGGGGGAACACCGGGGAGCTGTTTTTT. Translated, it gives CASSILAGGNTGELFF.

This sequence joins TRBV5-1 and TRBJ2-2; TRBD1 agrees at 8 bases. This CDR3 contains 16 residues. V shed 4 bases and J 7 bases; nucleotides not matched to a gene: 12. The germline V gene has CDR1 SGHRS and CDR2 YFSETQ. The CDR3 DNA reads TGCGCCAGCAGCCCCATATTGGCAGGGGGCGGCGGGGAGCTGTTTTTT. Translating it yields CASSPILAGGGGELFF.

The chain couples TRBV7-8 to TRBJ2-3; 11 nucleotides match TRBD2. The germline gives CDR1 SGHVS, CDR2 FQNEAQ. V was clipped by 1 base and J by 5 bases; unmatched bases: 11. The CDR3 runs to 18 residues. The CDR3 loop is CASSLEGSGRARGDTQYF. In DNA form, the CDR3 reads TGTGCCAGCAGCTTAGAGGGTAGCGGGAGGGCCCGTGGAGATACGCAGTATTTT.

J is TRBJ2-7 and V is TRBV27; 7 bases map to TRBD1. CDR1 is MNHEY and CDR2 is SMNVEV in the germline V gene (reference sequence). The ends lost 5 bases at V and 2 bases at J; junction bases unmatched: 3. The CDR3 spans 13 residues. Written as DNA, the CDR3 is TGTGCCAGCAGTGACAGGGTAACCTACGAGCAGTACTTC. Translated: CASSDRVTYEQYF.

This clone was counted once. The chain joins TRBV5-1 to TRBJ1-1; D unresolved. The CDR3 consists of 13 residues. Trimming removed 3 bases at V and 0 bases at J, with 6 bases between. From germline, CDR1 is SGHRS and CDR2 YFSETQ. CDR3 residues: CASSSSVNTEAFF. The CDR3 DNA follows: TGCGCCAGCAGCTCTTCCGTGAACACTGAAGCTTTCTTT.

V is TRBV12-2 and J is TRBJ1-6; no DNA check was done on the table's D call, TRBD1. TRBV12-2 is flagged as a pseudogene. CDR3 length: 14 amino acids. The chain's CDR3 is CASLDSEMNSPLHF. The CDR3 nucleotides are TGTGCAAGCCTGGACAGTGAGATGAATTCACCCCTCCACTTT.

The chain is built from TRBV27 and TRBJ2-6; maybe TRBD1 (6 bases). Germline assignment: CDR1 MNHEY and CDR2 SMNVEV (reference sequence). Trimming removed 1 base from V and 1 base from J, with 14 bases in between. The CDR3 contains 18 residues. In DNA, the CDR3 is TGTGCCAGCAGTTTATTAGGGGGTGGGGCATCTGGGGCCAACGTCCTGACTTTC. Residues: CASSLLGGGASGANVLTF.

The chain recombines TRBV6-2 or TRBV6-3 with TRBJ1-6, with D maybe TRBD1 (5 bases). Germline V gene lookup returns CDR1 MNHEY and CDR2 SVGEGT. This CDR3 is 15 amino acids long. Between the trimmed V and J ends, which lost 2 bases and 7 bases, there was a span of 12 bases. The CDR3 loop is CASSYGQGWNSPLHF. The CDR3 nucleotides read TGTGCCAGCAGTTACGGCCAGGGCTGGAATTCACCCCTCCACTTT.

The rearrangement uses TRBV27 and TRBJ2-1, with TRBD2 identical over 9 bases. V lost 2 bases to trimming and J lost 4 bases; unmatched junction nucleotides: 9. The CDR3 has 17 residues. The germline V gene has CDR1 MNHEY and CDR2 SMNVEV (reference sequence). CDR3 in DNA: TGTGCCAGCAGTTTAAAGCGGGGGGCGATTCCATACAATGAGCAGTTCTTC. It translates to CASSLKRGAIPYNEQFF.

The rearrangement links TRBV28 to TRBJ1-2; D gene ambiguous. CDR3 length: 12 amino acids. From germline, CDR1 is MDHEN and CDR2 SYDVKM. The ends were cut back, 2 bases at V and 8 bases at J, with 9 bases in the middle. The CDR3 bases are TGTGCCAGCAGTTTAAACCCCGAGGGCTACACCTTC. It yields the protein CASSLNPEGYTF.

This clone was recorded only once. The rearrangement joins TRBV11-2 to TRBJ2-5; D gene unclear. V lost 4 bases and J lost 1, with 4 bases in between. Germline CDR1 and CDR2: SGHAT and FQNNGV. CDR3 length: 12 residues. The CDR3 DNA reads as TGTGCCAGCAGCTACAGCCAAGAGACCCAGTACTTC. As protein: CASSYSQETQYF.

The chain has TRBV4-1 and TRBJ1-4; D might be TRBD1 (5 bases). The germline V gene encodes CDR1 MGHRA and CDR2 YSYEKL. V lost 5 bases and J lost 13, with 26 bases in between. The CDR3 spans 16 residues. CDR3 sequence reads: CASSSALGTPIVGLFF. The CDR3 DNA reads TGCGCCAGCAGCAGCGCCCTGGGGACTCCGATAGTTGGACTGTTTTTT.

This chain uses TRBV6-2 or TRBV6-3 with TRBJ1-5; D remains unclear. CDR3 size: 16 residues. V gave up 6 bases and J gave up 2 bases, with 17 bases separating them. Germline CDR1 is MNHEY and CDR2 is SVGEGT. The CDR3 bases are TGTGCCAGCAGCCATAGAGTTTCGGTTGGCAATCAGCCCCAGCATTTT. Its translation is CASSHRVSVGNQPQHF.

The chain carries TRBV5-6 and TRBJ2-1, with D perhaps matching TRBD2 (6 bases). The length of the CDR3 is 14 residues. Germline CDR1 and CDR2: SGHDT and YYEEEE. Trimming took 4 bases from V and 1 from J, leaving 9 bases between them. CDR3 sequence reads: CASSAGRSYNEQFF. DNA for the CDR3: TGTGCCAGCAGCGCCGGGAGATCCTACAATGAGCAGTTCTTC.

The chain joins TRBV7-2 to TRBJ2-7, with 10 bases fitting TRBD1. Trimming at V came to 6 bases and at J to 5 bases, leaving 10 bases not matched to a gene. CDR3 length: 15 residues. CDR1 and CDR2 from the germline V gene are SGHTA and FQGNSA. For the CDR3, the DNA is TGTGCCAGCAGTGGGGCGCTGACAGGGGGCGACGAGCAGTACTTC. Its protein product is CASSGALTGGDEQYF.

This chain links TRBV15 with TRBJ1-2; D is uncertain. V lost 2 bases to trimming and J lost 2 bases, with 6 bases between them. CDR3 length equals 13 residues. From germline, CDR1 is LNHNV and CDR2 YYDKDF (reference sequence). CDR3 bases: TGTGCCACCAGCAGACCGGGAAACTATGGCTACACCTTC. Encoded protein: CATSRPGNYGYTF. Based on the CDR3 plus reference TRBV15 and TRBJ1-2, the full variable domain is DAMVIQNPRYQVTQFGKPVTLSCSQTLNHNVMYWYQQKSSQAPKLLFHYYDKDFNNEADTPDNFQSRRPNTSFCFLDIRSPGLGDTAMYLCATSRPGNYGYTFGSGTRLTVV.

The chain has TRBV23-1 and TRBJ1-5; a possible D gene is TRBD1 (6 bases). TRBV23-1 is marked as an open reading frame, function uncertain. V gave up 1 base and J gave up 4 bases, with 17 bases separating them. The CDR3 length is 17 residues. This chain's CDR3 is CASSQYPARTDNQPQHF. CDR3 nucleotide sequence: TGCGCCAGCAGTCAATACCCCGCCCGGACAGATAATCAGCCCCAGCATTTT.

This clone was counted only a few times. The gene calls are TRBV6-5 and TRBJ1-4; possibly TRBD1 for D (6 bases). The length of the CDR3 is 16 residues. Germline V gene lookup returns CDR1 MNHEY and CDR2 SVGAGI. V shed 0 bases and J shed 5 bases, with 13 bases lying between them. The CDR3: CASSYSPGATNEKLFF. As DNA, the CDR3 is TGTGCCAGCAGTTACTCTCCAGGGGCTACCAATGAAAAACTGTTTTTT.

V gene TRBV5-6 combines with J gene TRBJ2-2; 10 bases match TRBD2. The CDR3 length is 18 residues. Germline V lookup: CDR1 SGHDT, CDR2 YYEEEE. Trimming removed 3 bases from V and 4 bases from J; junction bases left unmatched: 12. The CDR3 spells CASSYPGLARFSTGELFF. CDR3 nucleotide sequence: TGTGCCAGCAGCTATCCGGGACTAGCGCGTTTTAGCACCGGGGAGCTGTTTTTT.

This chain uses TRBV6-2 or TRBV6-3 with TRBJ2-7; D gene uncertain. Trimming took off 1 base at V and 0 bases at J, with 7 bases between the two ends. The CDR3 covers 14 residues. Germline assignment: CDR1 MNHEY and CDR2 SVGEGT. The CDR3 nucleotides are TGTGCCAGCAGTTACTACGGTTCCTCCTACGAGCAGTACTTC. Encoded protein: CASSYYGSSYEQYF.

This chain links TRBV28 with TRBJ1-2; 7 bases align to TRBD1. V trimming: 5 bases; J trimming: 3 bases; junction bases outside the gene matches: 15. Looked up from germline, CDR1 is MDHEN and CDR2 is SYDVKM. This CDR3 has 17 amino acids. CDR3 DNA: TGTGCCAGCAGTCCTCATTGGACAGGATCGAGGGACTATGGCTACACCTTC. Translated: CASSPHWTGSRDYGYTF.

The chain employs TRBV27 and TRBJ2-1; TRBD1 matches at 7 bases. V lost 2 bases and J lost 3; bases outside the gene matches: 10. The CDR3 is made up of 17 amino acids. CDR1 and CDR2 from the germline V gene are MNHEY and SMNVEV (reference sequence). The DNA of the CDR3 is TGTGCCAGCAGTTTAACTACGACAGGGTCGGGCTACAATGAGCAGTTCTTC. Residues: CASSLTTTGSGYNEQFF.

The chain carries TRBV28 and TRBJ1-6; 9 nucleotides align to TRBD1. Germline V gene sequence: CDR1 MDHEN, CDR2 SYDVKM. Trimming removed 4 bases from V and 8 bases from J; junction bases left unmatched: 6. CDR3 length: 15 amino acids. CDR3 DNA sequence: TGTGCCAGCAGTTCCCCCGGGACAGGGTATTCACCCCTCCACTTT. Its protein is CASSSPGTGYSPLHF.

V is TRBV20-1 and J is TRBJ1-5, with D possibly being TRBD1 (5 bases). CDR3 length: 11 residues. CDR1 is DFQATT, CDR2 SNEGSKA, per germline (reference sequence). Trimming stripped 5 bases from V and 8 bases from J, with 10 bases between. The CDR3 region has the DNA TGCAGTGCTCGCCAGGGTGAGCCCCAGCATTTT. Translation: CSARQGEPQHF.

The CDR3 region is CASSEYRQSPYNEQFF. CDR3 bases: TGTGCCAGCAGTGAATACAGGCAGTCCCCCTACAATGAGCAGTTCTTC. This chain joins TRBV2 and TRBJ2-1; the D gene is possibly TRBD1 (5 bases). V lost 2 bases and J 2 bases, leaving 13 bases between the germline ends. CDR3 size: 16 residues. The germline V gene has CDR1 SNHLY and CDR2 FYNNEI.

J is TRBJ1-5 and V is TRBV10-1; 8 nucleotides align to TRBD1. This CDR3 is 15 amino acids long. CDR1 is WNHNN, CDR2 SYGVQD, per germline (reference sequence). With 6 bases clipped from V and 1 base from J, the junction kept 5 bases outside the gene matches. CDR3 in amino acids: CASRDRDKSNQPQHF. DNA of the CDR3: TGCGCCAGCAGGGACAGGGATAAGAGCAATCAGCCCCAGCATTTT.